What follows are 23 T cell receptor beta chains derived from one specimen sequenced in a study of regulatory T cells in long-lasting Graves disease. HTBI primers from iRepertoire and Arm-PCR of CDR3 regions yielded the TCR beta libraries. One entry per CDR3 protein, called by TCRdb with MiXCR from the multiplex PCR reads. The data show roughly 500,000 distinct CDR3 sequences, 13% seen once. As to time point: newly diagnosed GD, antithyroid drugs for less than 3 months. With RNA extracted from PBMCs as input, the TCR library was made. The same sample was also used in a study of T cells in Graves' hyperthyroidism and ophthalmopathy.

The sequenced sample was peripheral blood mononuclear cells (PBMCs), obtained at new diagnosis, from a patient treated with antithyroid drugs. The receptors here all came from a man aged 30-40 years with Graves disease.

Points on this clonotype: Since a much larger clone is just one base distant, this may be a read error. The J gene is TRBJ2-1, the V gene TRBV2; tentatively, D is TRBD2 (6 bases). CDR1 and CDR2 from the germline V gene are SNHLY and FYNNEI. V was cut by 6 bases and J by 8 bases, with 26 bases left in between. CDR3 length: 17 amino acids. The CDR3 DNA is TGTGCCAGCAGAGTCGAGTGGTGGCAGACCTGGGGGGATGAGCAGTTCTTC. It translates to CASRVEWWQTWGDEQFF.

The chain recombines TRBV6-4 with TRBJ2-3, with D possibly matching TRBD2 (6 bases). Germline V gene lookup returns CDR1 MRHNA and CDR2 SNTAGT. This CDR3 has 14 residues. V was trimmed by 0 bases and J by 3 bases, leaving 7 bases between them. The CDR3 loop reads CASSDSTRTDTQYF. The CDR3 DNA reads TGTGCCAGCAGTGACTCGACTAGAACAGATACGCAGTATTTT.

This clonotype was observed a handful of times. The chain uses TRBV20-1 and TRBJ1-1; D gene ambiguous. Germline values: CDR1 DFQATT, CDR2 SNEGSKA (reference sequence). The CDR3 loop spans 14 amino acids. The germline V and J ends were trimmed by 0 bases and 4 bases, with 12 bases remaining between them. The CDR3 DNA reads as TGCAGTGCTAGAGAGGGTTTTGGGAGCACTGAAGCTTTCTTT. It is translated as CSAREGFGSTEAFF.

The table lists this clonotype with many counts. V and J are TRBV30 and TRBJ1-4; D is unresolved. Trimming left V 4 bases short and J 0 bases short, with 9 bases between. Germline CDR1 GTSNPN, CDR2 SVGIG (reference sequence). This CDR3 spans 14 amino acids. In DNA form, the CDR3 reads TGTGCCTGGAAGGACCGACCAACTAATGAAAAACTGTTTTTT. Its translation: CAWKDRPTNEKLFF.

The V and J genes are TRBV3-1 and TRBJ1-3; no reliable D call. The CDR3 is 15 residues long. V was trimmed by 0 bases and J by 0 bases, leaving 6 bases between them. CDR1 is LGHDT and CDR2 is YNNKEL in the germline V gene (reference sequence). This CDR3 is CASSQDHISGNTIYF. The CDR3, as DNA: TGTGCCAGCAGCCAAGATCACATCTCTGGAAACACCATATATTTT.

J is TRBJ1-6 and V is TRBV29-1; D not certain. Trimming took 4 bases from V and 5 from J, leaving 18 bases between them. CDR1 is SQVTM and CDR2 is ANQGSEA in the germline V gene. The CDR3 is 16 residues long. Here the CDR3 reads CSVGPPYWLHNSPLHF. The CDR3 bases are TGCAGCGTTGGCCCCCCCTACTGGTTACATAATTCACCCCTCCACTTT.

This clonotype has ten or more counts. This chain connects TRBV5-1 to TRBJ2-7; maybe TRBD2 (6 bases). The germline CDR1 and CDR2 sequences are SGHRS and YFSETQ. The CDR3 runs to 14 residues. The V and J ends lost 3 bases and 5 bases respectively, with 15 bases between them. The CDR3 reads CASSWRDSLDEQYF. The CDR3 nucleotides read TGCGCCAGCAGCTGGCGGGACTCCCTGGACGAGCAGTACTTC.

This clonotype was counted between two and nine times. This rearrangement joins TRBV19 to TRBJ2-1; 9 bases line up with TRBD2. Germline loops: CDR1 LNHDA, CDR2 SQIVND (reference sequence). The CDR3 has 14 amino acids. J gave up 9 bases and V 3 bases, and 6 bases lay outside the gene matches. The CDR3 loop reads CASSMGGRAFEQFF. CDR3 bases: TGTGCCAGTAGTATGGGCGGGAGGGCCTTTGAGCAGTTCTTC. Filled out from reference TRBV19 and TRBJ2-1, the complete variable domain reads DGGITQSPKYLFRKEGQNVTLSCEQNLNHDAMYWYRQDPGQGLRLIYYSQIVNDFQKGDIAEGYSVSREKKESFPLTVTSAQKNPTAFYLCASSMGGRAFEQFFGPGTRLTVL.

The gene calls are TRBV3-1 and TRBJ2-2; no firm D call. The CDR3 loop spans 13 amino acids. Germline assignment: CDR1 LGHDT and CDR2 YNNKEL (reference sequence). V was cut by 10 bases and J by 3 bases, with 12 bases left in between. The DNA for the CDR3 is TGTGCCATTCTAGAACCAGACACCGGGGAGCTGTTTTTT. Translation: CAILEPDTGELFF.

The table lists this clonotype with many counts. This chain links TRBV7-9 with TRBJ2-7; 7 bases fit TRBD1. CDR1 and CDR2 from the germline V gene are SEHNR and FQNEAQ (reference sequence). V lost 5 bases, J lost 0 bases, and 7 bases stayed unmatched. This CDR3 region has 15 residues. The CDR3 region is CASSTIGQVSYEQYF. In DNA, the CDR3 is TGTGCCAGCAGCACGATAGGACAGGTCTCCTACGAGCAGTACTTC.

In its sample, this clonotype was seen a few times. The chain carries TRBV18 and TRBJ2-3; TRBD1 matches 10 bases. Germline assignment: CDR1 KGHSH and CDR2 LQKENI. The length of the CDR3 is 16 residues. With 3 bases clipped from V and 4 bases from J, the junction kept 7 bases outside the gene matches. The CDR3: CASSPTDRGFADTQYF. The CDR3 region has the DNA TGTGCCAGCTCACCCACGGACAGGGGGTTTGCAGATACGCAGTATTTT.

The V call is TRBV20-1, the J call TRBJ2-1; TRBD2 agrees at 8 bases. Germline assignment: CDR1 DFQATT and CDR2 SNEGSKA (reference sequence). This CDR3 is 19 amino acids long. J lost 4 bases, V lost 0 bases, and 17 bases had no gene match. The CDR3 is CSARDRLTAGGLKYNEQFF. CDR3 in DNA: TGCAGTGCTAGAGATCGGCTTACGGCGGGAGGTCTGAAGTACAATGAGCAGTTCTTC.

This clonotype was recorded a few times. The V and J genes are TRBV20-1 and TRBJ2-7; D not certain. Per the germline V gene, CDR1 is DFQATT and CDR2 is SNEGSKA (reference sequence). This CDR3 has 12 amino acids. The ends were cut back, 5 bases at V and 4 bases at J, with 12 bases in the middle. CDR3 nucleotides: TGCAGTGCTGCCCCCATAGTTTACGAGCAGTACTTC. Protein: CSAAPIVYEQYF.

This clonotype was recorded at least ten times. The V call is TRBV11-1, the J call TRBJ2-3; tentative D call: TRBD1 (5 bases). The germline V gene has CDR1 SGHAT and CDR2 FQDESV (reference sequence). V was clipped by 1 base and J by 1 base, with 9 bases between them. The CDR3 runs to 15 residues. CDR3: CASSLDKGRTDTQYF. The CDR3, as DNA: TGTGCCAGCAGCTTAGATAAGGGGCGCACAGATACGCAGTATTTT.

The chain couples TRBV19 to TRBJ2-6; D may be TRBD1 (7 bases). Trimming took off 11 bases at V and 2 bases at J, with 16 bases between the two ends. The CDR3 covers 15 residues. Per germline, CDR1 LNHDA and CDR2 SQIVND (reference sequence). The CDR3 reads CAVEGQQAGANVLTF. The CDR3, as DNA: TGTGCCGTGGAGGGACAGCAGGCTGGGGCCAACGTCCTGACTTTC.

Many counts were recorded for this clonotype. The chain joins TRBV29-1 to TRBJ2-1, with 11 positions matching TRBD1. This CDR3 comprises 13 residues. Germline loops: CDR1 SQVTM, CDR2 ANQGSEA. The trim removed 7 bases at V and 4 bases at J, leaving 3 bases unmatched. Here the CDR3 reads CSADRGLYNEQFF. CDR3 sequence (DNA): TGCAGCGCGGACAGGGGGCTTTACAATGAGCAGTTCTTC.

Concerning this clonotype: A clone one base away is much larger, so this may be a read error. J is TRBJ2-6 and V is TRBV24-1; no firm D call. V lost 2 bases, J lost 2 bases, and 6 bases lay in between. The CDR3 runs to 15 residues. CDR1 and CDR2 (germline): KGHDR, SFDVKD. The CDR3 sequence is CATSDSRAGANVLTF. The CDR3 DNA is TGTGCCACCAGTGATTCCCGGGCTGGGGCCAACGTCCTGACTTTC.

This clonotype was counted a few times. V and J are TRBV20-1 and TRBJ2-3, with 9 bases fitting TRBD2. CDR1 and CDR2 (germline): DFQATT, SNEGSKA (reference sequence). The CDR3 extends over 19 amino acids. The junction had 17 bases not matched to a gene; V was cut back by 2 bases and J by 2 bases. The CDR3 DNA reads TGCAGTGCTAGACCGCGGGAGGGCCGGGGGGGAATGAACACAGATACGCAGTATTTT. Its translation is CSARPREGRGGMNTDTQYF.

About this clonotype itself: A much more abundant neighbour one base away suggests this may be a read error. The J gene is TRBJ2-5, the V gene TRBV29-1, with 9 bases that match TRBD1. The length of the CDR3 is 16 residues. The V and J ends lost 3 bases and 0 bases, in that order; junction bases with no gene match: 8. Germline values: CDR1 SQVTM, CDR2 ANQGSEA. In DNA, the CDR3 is TGCAGCGTTGATTCCCCGGGACAGGGCAACCAAGAGACCCAGTACTTC. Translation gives CSVDSPGQGNQETQYF.

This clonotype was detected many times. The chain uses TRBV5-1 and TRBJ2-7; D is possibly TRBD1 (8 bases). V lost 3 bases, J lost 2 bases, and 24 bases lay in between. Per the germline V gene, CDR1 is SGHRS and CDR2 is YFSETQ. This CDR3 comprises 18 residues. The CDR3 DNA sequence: TGCGCCAGCAGCTCCCGCAGGGGGCGCCTAGCGGACCCCTACGAGCAGTACTTC. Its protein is CASSSRRGRLADPYEQYF.

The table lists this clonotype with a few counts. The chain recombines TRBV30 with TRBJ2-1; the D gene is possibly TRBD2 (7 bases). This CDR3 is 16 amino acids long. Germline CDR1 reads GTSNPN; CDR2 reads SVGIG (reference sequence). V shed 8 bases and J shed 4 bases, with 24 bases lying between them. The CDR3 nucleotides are TGTGCCGGGACCGCCGGACTAGGGGGAAGGTACAATGAGCAGTTCTTC. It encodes CAGTAGLGGRYNEQFF.

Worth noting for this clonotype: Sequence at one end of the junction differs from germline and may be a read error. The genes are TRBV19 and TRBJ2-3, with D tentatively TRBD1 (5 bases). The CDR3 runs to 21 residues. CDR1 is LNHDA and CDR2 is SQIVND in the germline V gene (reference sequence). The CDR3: CVSSAELPLPDQGGYTDTQYF. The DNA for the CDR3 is TGTGTCAGTAGTGCCGAGCTTCCCCTCCCGGACCAGGGTGGGTACACAGATACGCAGTATTTT.

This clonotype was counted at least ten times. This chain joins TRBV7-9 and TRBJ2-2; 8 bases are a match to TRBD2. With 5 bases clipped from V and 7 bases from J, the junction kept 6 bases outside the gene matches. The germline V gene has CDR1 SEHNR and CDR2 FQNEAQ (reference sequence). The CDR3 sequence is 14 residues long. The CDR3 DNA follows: TGTGCCAGCAGCCCGACTAGCGCAGTCGGGGAGCTGTTTTTT. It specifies CASSPTSAVGELFF.